This T cell receptor (beta chain) stems from a study of blood T cell repertoires in COVID-19. Turning to the study itself: The origin of the acute and convalescent COVID-19 samples was the United States, Italy and Spain. The analysed material was cDNA or gDNA that came from T cells, B-cell-depleted T cells, or PBMCs.

Method: immunoSEQ multiplex PCR; TCRdb's copy keeps in-frame clones and lacks some. The repertoire includes some 200,000 clones, less than 90% of them detected once, and 9.5% to 12% sits in the top ten. Germline V CDR1 and CDR2: LGHDT, YNNKEL (reference sequence). This CDR3 is built from 14 residues. Trimming took off 4 bases at V and 4 bases at J, with 13 bases between the two ends. Sequenced sample: peripheral blood. This rearrangement joins TRBV3-1 (or the pseudogene TRBV3-2) to TRBJ1-1; D is perhaps TRBD1 (6 bases). The clonotype originates from a woman aged 55-70 years with COVID-19, enrolled during active disease. CDR3 sequence reads: CASSLQGGSTEAFF. The CDR3 DNA is TGTGCCAGCAGCCTTCAAGGGGGTTCCACTGAAGCTTTCTTT.